The source of this TCR beta chain is a study of blood T cell repertoires in COVID-19. In the study overall: Sites across the United States, Italy and Spain contributed samples from acute and convalescent COVID-19. T cells, B-cell-depleted T cells, or PBMCs provided the cDNA or gDNA that served as material.

Germline V gene lookup returns CDR1 SGHTA and CDR2 FQGTGA. V was pared by 2 bases and J by 14 bases, with 9 bases of the junction left unmatched. The CDR3 length is 13 residues. The data were produced by immunoSEQ multiplex PCR, yet TCRdb's version contains in-frame clones alone and is incomplete. The sample holds roughly 200,000 clones, 75% to 90% seen once. Ages ranged from about 18 to 89 years, with residence in 24 US areas. Those designated as exposed participants met a COVID-19 case within 2 weeks before study entry. The chain recombines TRBV7-3 with TRBJ2-3; 8 bases agree with TRBD2. The specimen sequenced was PBMCs or T cells enriched from blood (not recorded which). This TCR was sampled from a woman aged 25 to 45 who had been exposed to COVID-19. CDR3 sequence reads: CASSLAGGIEMYF. CDR3 bases: TGTGCCAGCAGCTTAGCGGGGGGCATAGAAATGTATTTT.